This T cell receptor beta chain was identified during a study of CD8+CD57+ T cells in acquired aplastic anemia. Genomic DNA acted as the template from which TCR beta VDJ combination and CDR3 sequence profiling were carried out. TCRdb re-called the reads through MiXCR, storing one row per CDR3 protein. The sample holds some 200,000 distinct CDR3 sequences, 30% to 40% seen once. This CDR3 has 15 amino acids. Germline V CDR1 and CDR2: SGHTA, FQGNSA. The trim removed 4 bases at V and 6 bases at J, leaving 11 bases unmatched. This clonotype was detected ten times or more. The sequenced sample was sorted CD4+, CD8+, or CD8+CD57+ T cells (not recorded which) from PBMCs. The sequence was obtained from a human donor in good health, serving as a control. This chain links TRBV7-2 with TRBJ1-2; 7 positions agree with TRBD1. The CDR3 DNA sequence: TGTGCCAGCAGCTCAGAGCCGGGACAGAAAAATGGCTACACCTTC. It specifies CASSSEPGQKNGYTF.